This is a list of T cell receptor beta chains from one sample in a study of Graves' ophthalmopathy and Graves' hyperthyroidism. MiXCR, applied by TCRdb to the multiplex PCR reads, yields one record per CDR3 protein. The repertoire has around 1,200,000 distinct CDR3 sequences, about two fifths of them found once; the top ten carry around 10%. Source material: peripheral blood or thyroid tissue (not recorded which). Receptor source: an adult man with Graves' hyperthyroidism. CDR3s include the opening cysteine and the closing phenylalanine or tryptophan. The D gene is left open where the match is weak. The size field is filled for only some rows; it gives once, few, many or a size class.

v_gene,d_gene,abundance,j_gene,CDR3aa,CDR3nt
TRBV25-1,TRBD2,-,TRBJ2-5,CASSESLGWTSGRVETQYF,TGTGCCAGCAGTGAATCGCTCGGTTGGACTAGCGGGAGGGTGGAGACCCAGTACTTC
TRBV7-2,-,-,TRBJ1-4,CASSSLKQSTDEKLFF,TGTGCCAGCAGCTCCCTTAAGCAGTCAACTGATGAAAAACTGTTTTTT
TRBV5-5,-,many,TRBJ2-5,CASSLVVGTPVQETQYF,TGTGCCAGCAGCTTGGTAGTCGGGACCCCCGTACAAGAGACCCAGTACTTC
TRBV10-2,-,-,TRBJ2-5,CASSESREGAQYF,TGCGCCAGCAGTGAGTCGAGGGAAGGGGCCCAGTACTTC
TRBV7-7,TRBD1,-,TRBJ2-2,CASSLSVRGTASTGELFF,TGCGCCAGCAGCCTTAGCGTGAGGGGGACAGCCTCGACCGGGGAGCTGTTTTTT
TRBV7-8,TRBD1,-,TRBJ2-7,CASSLVPGQGAEQYF,TGTGCCAGCAGCTTAGTTCCGGGACAGGGTGCCGAGCAGTACTTC
TRBV5-1,-,many,TRBJ2-5,CASSSEAWETQYF,TGCGCCAGCAGCTCGGAAGCCTGGGAGACCCAGTACTTC
TRBV7-8,-,many,TRBJ2-2,CASSLDRIGELFF,TGTGCCAGCAGCTTAGACCGTATAGGGGAGCTGTTTTTT
TRBV10-3,-,-,TRBJ1-2,CAISDPPGTSGVYGYTF,TGTGCCATCAGTGATCCACCCGGGACTAGCGGGGTCTATGGCTACACCTTC
TRBV4-3,TRBD1,many,TRBJ2-7,CASSQDRAASYEQYF,TGCGCCAGCAGCCAGGACAGGGCAGCGTCCTACGAGCAGTACTTC
TRBV10-3,TRBD1,-,TRBJ1-4,CAISDPTGQNNEKLFF,TGTGCCATCAGTGACCCAACGGGACAGAATAATGAAAAACTGTTTTTT
TRBV12-3/TRBV12-4,-,-,TRBJ2-6,CASSSANYGANVLTF,TGTGCCAGCAGTTCAGCTAACTATGGGGCCAACGTCCTGACTTTC
TRBV20-1,-,few,TRBJ2-6,CSAREGAGPGANVLTF,TGCAGTGCTAGAGAGGGGGCGGGTCCTGGGGCCAACGTCCTGACTTTC
TRBV11-2,-,many,TRBJ1-2,CASSLSRVGYTF,TGTGCCAGCAGCTTATCCCGTGTGGGCTACACCTTC
TRBV29-1,-,many,TRBJ1-1,CSVEDPGRGDTEAFF,TGCAGCGTTGAAGATCCTGGCCGGGGGGACACTGAAGCTTTCTTT
TRBV7-6,-,-,TRBJ2-5,CASSFRTREGAQYF,TGTGCCAGCAGCTTTAGGACGCGAGAAGGGGCCCAGTACTTC
TRBV6-5,TRBD1,many,TRBJ1-5,CASSLGQGAHQPQHF,TGTGCCAGCAGCCTAGGACAGGGGGCGCATCAGCCCCAGCATTTT
TRBV27,-,few,TRBJ1-1,CASSLLGGTGAEAFF,TGTGCCAGCAGTTTGTTGGGGGGGACCGGGGCTGAAGCTTTCTTT
TRBV20-1,-,-,TRBJ2-7,CSARDGGSEGYEQYF,TGCAGTGCTAGAGATGGGGGGAGTGAGGGCTACGAGCAGTACTTC
TRBV9,-,once,TRBJ1-2,CAIFSRSNYGYTF,TGTGCCATCTTCTCTAGGTCGAACTATGGCTACACCTTC
TRBV7-2,-,-,TRBJ1-4,CASRPTGPTNEKLFF,TGCGCCAGCAGACCCACAGGGCCAACTAATGAAAAACTGTTTTTT
TRBV6-2/TRBV6-3,-,many,TRBJ2-7,CASKSGYEQYF,TGTGCCAGCAAGAGTGGCTACGAGCAGTACTTC
TRBV29-1,-,many,TRBJ1-5,CSVAYQPNQPQHF,TGCAGCGTTGCCTACCAGCCCAATCAGCCCCAGCATTTT
TRBV7-2,-,many,TRBJ1-2,CASSGGRRYGYTF,TGTGCCAGCAGCGGCGGGCGCAGATATGGCTACACCTTC
TRBV10-3,-,-,TRBJ2-3,CAISELATGSLGTDTQYF,TGTGCCATCAGTGAGTTGGCCACAGGGAGTCTAGGCACAGATACGCAGTATTTT
TRBV5-1,-,-,TRBJ2-5,CASSPGNGAQETQYF,TGCGCCAGCAGCCCCGGCAACGGGGCCCAAGAGACCCAGTACTTC